The entry below describes one TCR beta chain. Its antigen is unknown. Germline V gene lookup returns CDR1 MDHEN and CDR2 SYDVKM. Trimming removed 6 bases from V and 7 bases from J, with 13 bases in between. This CDR3 has 13 amino acids. The data were taken from a study of T cell repertoires in cytomegalovirus infection. As for the study in general: TCR beta signatures that were public indicated CMV infection and matching HLA type.

TCRdb ran MiXCR on the reads and lists one entry per CDR3 protein. In the table there are 200,000 to 300,000 distinct CDR3 sequences, 9.1% of which are singletons. Findings and limits, study-wide: CMV-specific HLA-C-restricted TCR beta clonotypes dominated the ex vivo response. Using cumulative public TCR beta family frequency, the authors identified those who carried CMV together with the relevant HLA.

The sample consisted of PBMCs. The clonotype was recovered from a human donor in good health (CMV status not recorded). Some clones in this sample may be carry-over from other donors' samples. The chain has TRBV28 and TRBJ2-1, with D perhaps matching TRBD2 (5 bases). The CDR3 protein is CASRRERPNEQFF. In DNA, the CDR3 is TGTGCCAGCAGGCGAGAGCGGCCAAATGAGCAGTTCTTC.